This paragraph reports one TCR beta chain. The data are from a study of technical replicates of blood from a handful of donors. Sequencing used immunoSEQ multiplex PCR; TCRdb keeps in-frame clones, though not all of them. The data show approximately 75,000 clones, approximately 97% seen once. The CDR3 extends over 16 amino acids. The germline V gene has CDR1 SNHLY and CDR2 FYNNEI. V was clipped by 4 bases and J by 1 base; unmatched bases: 5. The chain has TRBV2 and TRBJ2-3; the match to TRBD2 covers 10 bases. The clonotype comes from a human donor in good health. Material: T cells isolated from PBMCs. The DNA of the CDR3 is TGTGCCAGCAGTGCAACCGGGACTAGCGGCACAGATACGCAGTATTTT. This sequence encodes CASSATGTSGTDTQYF.